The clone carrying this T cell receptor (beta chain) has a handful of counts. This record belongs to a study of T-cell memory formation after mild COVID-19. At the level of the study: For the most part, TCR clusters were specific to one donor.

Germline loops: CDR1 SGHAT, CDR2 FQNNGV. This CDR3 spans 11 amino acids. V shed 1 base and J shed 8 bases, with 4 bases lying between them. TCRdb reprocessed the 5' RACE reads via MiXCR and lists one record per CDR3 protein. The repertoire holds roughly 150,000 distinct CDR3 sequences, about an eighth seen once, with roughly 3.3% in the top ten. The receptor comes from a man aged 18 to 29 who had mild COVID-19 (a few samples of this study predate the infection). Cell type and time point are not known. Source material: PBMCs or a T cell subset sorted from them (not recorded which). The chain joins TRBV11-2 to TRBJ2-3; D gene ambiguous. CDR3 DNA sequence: TGTGCCAGCAGCTTAGCTGGTACGCAGTATTTT. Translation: CASSLAGTQYF.